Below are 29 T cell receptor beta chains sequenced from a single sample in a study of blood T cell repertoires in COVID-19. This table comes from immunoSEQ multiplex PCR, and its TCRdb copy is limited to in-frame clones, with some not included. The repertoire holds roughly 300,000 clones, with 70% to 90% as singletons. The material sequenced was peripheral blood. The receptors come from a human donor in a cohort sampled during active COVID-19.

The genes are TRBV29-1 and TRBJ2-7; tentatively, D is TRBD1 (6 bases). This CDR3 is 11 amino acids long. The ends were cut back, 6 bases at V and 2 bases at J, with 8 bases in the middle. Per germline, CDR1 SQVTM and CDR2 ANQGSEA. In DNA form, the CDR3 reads TGCAGCGTGGGACAAGCCTACGAGCAGTACTTC. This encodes CSVGQAYEQYF.

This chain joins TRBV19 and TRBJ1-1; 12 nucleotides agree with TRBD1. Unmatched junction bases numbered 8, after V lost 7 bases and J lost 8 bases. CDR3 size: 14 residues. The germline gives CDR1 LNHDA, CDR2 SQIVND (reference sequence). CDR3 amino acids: CASIPRDRGPEAFF. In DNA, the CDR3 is TGTGCCAGTATTCCCCGGGACAGGGGGCCGGAAGCTTTCTTT.

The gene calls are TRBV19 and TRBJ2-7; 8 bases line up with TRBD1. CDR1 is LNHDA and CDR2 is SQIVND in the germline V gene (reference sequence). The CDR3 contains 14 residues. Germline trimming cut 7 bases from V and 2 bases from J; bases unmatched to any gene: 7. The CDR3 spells CASTSTGDTYEQYF. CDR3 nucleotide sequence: TGTGCCAGTACATCGACAGGGGACACCTACGAGCAGTACTTC.

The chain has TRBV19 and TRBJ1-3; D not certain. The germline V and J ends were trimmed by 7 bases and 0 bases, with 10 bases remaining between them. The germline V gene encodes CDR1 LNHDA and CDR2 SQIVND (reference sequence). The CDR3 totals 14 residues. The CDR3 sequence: CASILGGSGNTIYF. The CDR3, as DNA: TGTGCCAGTATCCTTGGAGGCTCTGGAAACACCATATATTTT.

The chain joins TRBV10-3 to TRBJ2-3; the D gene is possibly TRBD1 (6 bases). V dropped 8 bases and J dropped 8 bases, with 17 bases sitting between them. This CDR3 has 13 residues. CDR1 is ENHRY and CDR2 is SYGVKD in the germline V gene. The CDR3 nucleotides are TGTGCCATCGGGGGCATTGTGATCAGTACGCAGTATTTT. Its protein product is CAIGGIVISTQYF.

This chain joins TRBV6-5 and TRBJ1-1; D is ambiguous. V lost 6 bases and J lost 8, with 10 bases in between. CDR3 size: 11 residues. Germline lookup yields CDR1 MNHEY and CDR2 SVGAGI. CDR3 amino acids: CASRSGREAFF. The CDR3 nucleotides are TGTGCCAGCAGGTCGGGAAGAGAAGCTTTCTTT.

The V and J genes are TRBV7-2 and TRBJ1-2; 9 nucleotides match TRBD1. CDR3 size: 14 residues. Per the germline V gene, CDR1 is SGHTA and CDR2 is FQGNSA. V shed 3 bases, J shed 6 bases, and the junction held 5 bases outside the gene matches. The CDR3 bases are TGTGCCAGCAGCTTGAACAGGGGGCGGGATGGCTACACCTTC. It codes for CASSLNRGRDGYTF.

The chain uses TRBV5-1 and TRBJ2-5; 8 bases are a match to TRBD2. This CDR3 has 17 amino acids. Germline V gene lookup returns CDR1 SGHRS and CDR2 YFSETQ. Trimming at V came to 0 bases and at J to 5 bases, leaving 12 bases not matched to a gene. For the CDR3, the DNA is TGCGCCAGCAGCTTGGGAGGATCGGGGGGGCCTCTTGAGACCCAGTACTTC. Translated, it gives CASSLGGSGGPLETQYF.

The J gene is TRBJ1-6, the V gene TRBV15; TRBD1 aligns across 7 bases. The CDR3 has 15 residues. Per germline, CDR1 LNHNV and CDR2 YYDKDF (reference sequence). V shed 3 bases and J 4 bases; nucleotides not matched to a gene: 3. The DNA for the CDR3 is TGTGCCACCAGCAGTCACAGGGGATATAATTCACCCCTCCACTTT. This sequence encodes CATSSHRGYNSPLHF.

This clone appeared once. Here the CDR3 reads CSASGTGGYTF. The CDR3 bases are TGCAGTGCTTCCGGTACCGGTGGCTACACCTTC. The rearrangement joins TRBV20-1 to TRBJ1-2, with D unclear. Germline CDR1 and CDR2: DFQATT and SNEGSKA (reference sequence). CDR3 length equals 11 residues. V gave up 5 bases and J gave up 7 bases, with 11 bases separating them.

In DNA form, the CDR3 reads TGTGCCAGCAGTAAGGGGGCGCCGGGCACTGAAGCTTTCTTT. Its translation: CASSKGAPGTEAFF. This sequence joins TRBV6-2 or TRBV6-3 and TRBJ1-1, with 7 positions matching TRBD1. With V trimmed by 5 bases and J by 4 bases, 7 bases remained unmatched. Germline values: CDR1 MNHEY, CDR2 SVGEGT. The CDR3 spans 14 residues.

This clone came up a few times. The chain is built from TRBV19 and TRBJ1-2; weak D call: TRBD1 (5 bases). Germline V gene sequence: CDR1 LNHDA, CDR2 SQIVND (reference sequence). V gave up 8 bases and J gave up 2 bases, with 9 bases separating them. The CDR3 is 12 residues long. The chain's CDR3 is CASLTGNYGYTF. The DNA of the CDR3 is TGTGCCAGTCTTACAGGAAACTATGGCTACACCTTC.

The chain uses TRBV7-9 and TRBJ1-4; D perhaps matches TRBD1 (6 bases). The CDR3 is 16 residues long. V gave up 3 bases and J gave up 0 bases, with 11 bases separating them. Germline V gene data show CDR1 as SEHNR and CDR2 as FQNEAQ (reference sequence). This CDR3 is CASSFGTPSTNEKLFF. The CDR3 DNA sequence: TGTGCCAGCAGCTTTGGGACACCTTCAACTAATGAAAAACTGTTTTTT.

CDR3 coding DNA: TGTGCCAGTCACCCCGTTCCGAGGGGGGGAGCTTTCTTT. It translates to CASHPVPRGGAFF. The chain recombines TRBV19 with TRBJ1-1; weak D call: TRBD1 (6 bases). Germline loops: CDR1 LNHDA, CDR2 SQIVND (reference sequence). V lost 8 bases and J 10 bases, leaving 20 bases between the germline ends. The length of the CDR3 is 13 residues. Using reference TRBV19 and TRBJ1-1 for the parts outside the CDR3, the full variable domain is DGGITQSPKYLFRKEGQNVTLSCEQNLNHDAMYWYRQDPGQGLRLIYYSQIVNDFQKGDIAEGYSVSREKKESFPLTVTSAQKNPTAFYLCASHPVPRGGAFFGQGTRLTVV.

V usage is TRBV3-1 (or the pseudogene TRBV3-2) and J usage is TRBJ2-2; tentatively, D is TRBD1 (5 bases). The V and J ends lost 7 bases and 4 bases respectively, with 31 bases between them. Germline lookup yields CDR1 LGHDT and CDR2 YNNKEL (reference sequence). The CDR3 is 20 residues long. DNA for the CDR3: TGTGCCAGCACACCTCACTCAAGAAGCTCTGGTAGGGGATCCACCGGGGAGCTGTTTTTT. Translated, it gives CASTPHSRSSGRGSTGELFF.

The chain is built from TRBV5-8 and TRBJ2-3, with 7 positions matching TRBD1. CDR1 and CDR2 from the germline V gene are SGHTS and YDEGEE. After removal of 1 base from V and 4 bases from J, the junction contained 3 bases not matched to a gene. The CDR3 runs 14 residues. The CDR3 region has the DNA TGTGCCAGCAGCTTGCAGGGGGTCGCAGATACGCAGTATTTT. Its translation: CASSLQGVADTQYF.

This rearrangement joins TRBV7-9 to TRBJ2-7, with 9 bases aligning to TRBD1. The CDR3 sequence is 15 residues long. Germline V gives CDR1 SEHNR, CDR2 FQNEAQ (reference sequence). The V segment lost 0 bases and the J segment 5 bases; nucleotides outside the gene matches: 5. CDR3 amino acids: CASSLAQTGGDEQYF. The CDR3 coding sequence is TGTGCCAGCAGCTTAGCTCAGACAGGGGGGGACGAGCAGTACTTC.

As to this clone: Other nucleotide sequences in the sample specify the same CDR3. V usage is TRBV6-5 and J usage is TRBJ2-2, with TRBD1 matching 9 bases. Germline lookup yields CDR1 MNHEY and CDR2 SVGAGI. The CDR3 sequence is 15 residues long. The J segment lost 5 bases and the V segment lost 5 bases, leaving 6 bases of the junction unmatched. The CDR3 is CASSPGQGSTGELFF. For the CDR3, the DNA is TGTGCCAGCAGTCCGGGACAGGGATCTACCGGGGAGCTGTTTTTT.

This CDR3 is CASSRDRTINIQYF. CDR3 nucleotide sequence: TGTGCCAGCAGCCGGGACAGGACTATCAACATTCAGTACTTC. V is TRBV3-1 (or the pseudogene TRBV3-2) and J is TRBJ2-4; the match to TRBD1 covers 8 bases. The CDR3 has 14 residues. CDR1 is LGHDT and CDR2 is YNNKEL in the germline V gene (reference sequence). With V trimmed by 4 bases and J by 7 bases, 6 bases remained unmatched.

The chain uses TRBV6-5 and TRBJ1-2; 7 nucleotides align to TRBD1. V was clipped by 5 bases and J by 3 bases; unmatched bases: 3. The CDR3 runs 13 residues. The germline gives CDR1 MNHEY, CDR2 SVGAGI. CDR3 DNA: TGTGCCAGCAGTCATACAGGGGACTATGGCTACACCTTC. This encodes CASSHTGDYGYTF.

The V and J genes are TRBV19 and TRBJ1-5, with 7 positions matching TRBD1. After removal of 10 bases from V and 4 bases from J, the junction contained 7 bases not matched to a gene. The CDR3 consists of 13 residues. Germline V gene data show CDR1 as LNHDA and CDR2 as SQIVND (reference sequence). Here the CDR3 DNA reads TGTGCCAACAGCGGACAGGAAAATCAGCCCCAGCATTTT. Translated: CANSGQENQPQHF.

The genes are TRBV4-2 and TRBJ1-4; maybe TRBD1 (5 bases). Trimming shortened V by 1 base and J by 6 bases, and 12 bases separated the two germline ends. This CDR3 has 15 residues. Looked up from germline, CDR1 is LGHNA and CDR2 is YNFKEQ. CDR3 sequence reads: CASSQVTSTDEKLFF. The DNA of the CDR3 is TGTGCCAGCAGCCAAGTTACTTCGACAGATGAAAAACTGTTTTTT.

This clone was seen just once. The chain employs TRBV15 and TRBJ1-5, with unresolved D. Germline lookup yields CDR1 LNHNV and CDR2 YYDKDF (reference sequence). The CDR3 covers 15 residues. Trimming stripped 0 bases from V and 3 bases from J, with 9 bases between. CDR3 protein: CATSRDRHLNQPQHF. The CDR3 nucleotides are TGTGCCACCAGCAGAGACAGGCATCTCAATCAGCCCCAGCATTTT.

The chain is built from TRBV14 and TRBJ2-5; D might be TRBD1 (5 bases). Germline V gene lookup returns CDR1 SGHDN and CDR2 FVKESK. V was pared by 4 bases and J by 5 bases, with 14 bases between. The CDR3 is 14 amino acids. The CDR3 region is CASSPNINRETQYF. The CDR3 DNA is TGTGCCAGCAGCCCCAATATTAACAGGGAGACCCAGTACTTC.

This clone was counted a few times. Written as DNA, the CDR3 is TGTGCCAGTAGTATCAGGGAGGGCAATCAGCCCCAGCATTTT. Protein product: CASSIREGNQPQHF. V usage is TRBV19 and J usage is TRBJ1-5; D might be TRBD1 (5 bases). In germline, CDR1 is LNHDA, CDR2 SQIVND (reference sequence). V shed 3 bases and J shed 2 bases, with 8 bases lying between them. CDR3 size: 14 residues.

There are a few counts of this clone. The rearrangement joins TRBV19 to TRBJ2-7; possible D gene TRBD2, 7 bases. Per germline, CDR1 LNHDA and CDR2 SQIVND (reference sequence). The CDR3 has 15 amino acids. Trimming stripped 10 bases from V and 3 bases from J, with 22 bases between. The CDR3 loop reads CATGKGGGQYYEQYF. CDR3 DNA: TGTGCCACCGGCAAGGGAGGGGGTCAGTACTACGAGCAGTACTTC.

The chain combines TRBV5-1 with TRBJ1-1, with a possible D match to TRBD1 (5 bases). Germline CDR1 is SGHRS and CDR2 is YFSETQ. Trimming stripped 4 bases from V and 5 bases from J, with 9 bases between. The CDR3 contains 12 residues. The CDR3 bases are TGCGCCAGCAGCGCAGGGTTGACTGAAGCTTTCTTT. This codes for CASSAGLTEAFF.

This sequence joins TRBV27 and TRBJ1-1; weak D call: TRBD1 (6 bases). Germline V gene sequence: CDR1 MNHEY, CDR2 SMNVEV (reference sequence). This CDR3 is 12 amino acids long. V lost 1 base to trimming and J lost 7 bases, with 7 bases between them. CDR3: CASSLLGGEAFF. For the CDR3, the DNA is TGTGCCAGCAGTTTATTAGGGGGTGAAGCTTTCTTT.

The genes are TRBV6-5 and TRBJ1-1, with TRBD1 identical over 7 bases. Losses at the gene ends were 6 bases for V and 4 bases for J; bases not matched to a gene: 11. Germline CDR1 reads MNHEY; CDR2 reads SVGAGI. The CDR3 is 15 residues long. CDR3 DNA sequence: TGTGCCAGCAGCAAGACGACAGGGCCCGCCACTGAAGCTTTCTTT. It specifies CASSKTTGPATEAFF.